This entry lists 6 T cell receptor beta chains sequenced from one sample in a study of T cells after yellow fever vaccination. TCRdb reanalysed the 5' RACE reads using MiXCR and keeps one entry per CDR3 protein. The data contain 80,000 to 100,000 distinct CDR3 sequences, 8.9% of them seen just once; the ten biggest clones take up approximately 15%. Sequencing was performed on CD8+ T cells not binding an NS4B(214-222) dextramer, sorted from PBMCs, taken roughly 14 days after the first yellow fever vaccination. The origin of the receptors is a man between 18 and 35 years old who received the YFV17D yellow fever vaccine.

This clonotype was detected only a few times. The rearrangement uses TRBV27 and TRBJ2-3, with D maybe TRBD2 (7 bases). Between the trimmed V and J ends, which lost 4 bases and 6 bases, there was a span of 23 bases. In germline, CDR1 is MNHEY, CDR2 SMNVEV (reference sequence). This CDR3 spans 17 amino acids. Here the CDR3 DNA reads TGTGCCAGCAGTTCGGGCTTCTCTGCGGGGGCGGGTGATACGCAGTATTTT. Residues: CASSSGFSAGAGDTQYF.

This sequence joins TRBV7-9 and TRBJ1-1; 8 nucleotides line up with TRBD1. Trimming removed 7 bases from V and 6 bases from J; junction bases left unmatched: 4. Germline V gene lookup returns CDR1 SEHNR and CDR2 FQNEAQ (reference sequence). The CDR3 sequence is 12 residues long. CDR3 in amino acids: CASNDRGSEAFF. The CDR3 DNA reads as TGTGCCAGCAACGACAGGGGTTCTGAAGCTTTCTTT. The variable domain in full, completed from reference TRBV7-9 and TRBJ1-1, reads DTGVSQNPRHKITKRGQNVTFRCDPISEHNRLYWYRQTLGQGPEFLTYFQNEAQLEKSRLLSDRFSAERPKGSFSTLEIQRTEQGDSAMYLCASNDRGSEAFFGQGTRLTVV.

This clonotype was seen many times. The rearrangement joins TRBV20-1 to TRBJ1-3, with D uncertain. Trimming shortened V by 3 bases and J by 2 bases, and 11 bases separated the two germline ends. CDR1 DFQATT and CDR2 SNEGSKA come from the germline V gene (reference sequence). The CDR3 is 14 residues long. The CDR3: CSASRRAPGNTIYF. As DNA, the CDR3 is TGCAGTGCTAGTCGCCGGGCTCCTGGAAACACCATATATTTT.

This clonotype was seen only a few times. The CDR3 sequence: CVTASTLNTEAFF. The DNA of the CDR3 is TGTGTCACAGCCAGCACGTTGAACACTGAAGCTTTCTTT. The V gene is TRBV7-9, the J gene TRBJ1-1; D unclear. The CDR3 is 13 residues long. CDR1 is SEHNR and CDR2 is FQNEAQ in the germline V gene (reference sequence).

This clonotype was picked up a small number of times. V is TRBV20-1 and J is TRBJ1-2; no clear D. Germline V gene sequence: CDR1 DFQATT, CDR2 SNEGSKA (reference sequence). V was cut by 0 bases and J by 6 bases, with 14 bases left in between. The CDR3 totals 14 residues. This CDR3 is CSARDRQASDGYTF. In DNA form, the CDR3 reads TGCAGTGCTAGAGATCGGCAGGCTTCCGATGGCTACACCTTC.

The chain is built from TRBV3-1 and TRBJ2-7; the match to TRBD2 covers 12 bases. CDR3 size: 15 residues. Germline-derived CDR1 and CDR2 are LGHDT and YNNKEL (reference sequence). V lost 1 base to trimming and J lost 2 bases; unmatched junction nucleotides: 0. In nucleotides, the CDR3 is TGTGCCAGCAGCCAAGGGACTAGCGGGGCCTACGAGCAGTACTTC. As protein: CASSQGTSGAYEQYF.